This T cell receptor (beta chain) was observed in a study of cytomegalovirus exposure and HLA in healthy donors. General study points: There were some V segments, including TRBV6-2 and TRBV6-3, excluded as indistinguishable. Relative to equally common others, HLA-associated TCR beta chains showed greater clonal expansion in a later analysis. For cytomegalovirus status, the classifier reportedly gave diagnoses with high specificity and sensitivity.

The PCR contained 60 Vbeta and 13 Jbeta primers. In the source study's methods: Per a later analysis, the number of unique TCR beta chains was some 80 million, of which roughly 11 million were shared. TCRdb's copy holds only in-frame clones and misses some; the assay was immunoSEQ multiplex PCR. The V and J calls and clone size were taken over from that table, and D and trimming were inferred from the DNA. The data show about 130,000 clones, around 77% seen once. V was shortened by 8 bases and J by 3 bases, with 11 bases between the two germline ends. Per the germline V gene, CDR1 is LNHDA and CDR2 is SQIVND (reference sequence). This CDR3 is 12 amino acids long. A word on this clone: Its antigen is as yet unknown. Other DNA sequences of this sample code for an identical CDR3.

The material sequenced was PBMCs. The chain uses TRBV19 and TRBJ2-7; a weak D match, TRBD1 (5 bases). The TCR comes from a woman between 50 and 59 years old in good health and CMV-seronegative. DNA for the CDR3: TGTGCCAGTGGTGACAGCTACTACGAGCAGTACTTC. Its protein is CASGDSYYEQYF.